This T cell receptor (beta chain) stems from a study of regulatory T cells in long-lasting Graves disease. Findings and caveats of the study: Repertoires from persistent disease leaned toward TRBV28, TRBJ1-2 and TRBJ2-5. TCR diversity in persistent Graves' patients was below that of newly diagnosed ones. A reduction in accuracy may have resulted from the small sample size.

Time point denoted: persistent/refractory GD, antithyroid drugs over 5 years with positive TRAb. The authors made the TCR library using RNA they extracted from PBMCs. It was American Thyroid Association guidelines that determined Graves' disease diagnosis. To note about this clonotype: Its antigen remains unknown.

Trimming cost V 5 bases and J 5 bases, with 20 bases left between them. Germline V gene sequence: CDR1 WSHSY, CDR2 SAAADI. The CDR3 is made up of 16 amino acids. Investigators prepared the TCR beta libraries by applying iRepertoire HTBI primers and Arm-PCR of CDR3 regions. MiXCR, run by TCRdb on the multiplex PCR reads, gives a single entry per CDR3 protein. Of more than 350,000 distinct CDR3 sequences listed, around 23% are singletons. V and J are TRBV10-2 and TRBJ2-3; TRBD2 might be the D (6 bases). The TCR sequence derives from a female donor with Graves disease. Specimen: peripheral blood mononuclear cells (PBMCs), collected when the disease was refractory, from a patient treated with antithyroid drugs. In nucleotides, the CDR3 is TGCGCCAGCAGTACCTCAGTTGGGGAGGCGGTAGATACGCAGTATTTT. Translated: CASSTSVGEAVDTQYF.